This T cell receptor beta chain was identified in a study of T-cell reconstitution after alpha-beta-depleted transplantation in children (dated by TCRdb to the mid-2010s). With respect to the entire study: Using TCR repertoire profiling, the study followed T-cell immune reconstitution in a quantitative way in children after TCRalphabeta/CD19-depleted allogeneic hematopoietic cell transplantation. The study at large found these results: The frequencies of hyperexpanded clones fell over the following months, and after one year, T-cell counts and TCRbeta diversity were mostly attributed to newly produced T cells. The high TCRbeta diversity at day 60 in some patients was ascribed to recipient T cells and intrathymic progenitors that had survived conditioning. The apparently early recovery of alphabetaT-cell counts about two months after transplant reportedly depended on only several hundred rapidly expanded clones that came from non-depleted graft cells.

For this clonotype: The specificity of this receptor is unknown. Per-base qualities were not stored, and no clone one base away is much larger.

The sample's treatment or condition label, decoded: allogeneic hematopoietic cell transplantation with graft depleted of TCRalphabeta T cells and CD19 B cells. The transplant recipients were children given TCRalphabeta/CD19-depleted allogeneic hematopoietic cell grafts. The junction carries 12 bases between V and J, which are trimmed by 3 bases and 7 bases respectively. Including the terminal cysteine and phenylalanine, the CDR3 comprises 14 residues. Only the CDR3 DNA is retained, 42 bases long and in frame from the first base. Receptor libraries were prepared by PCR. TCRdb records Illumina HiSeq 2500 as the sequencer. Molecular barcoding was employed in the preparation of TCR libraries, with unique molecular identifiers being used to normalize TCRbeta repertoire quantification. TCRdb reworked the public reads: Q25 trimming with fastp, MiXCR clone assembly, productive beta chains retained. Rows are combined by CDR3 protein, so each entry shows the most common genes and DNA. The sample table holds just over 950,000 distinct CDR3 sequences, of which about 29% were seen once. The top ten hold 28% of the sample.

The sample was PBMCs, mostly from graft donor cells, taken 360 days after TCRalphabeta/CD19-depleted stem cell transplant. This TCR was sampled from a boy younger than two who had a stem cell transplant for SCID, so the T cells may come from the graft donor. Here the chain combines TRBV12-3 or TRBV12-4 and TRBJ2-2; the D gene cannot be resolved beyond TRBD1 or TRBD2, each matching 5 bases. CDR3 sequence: CASSFWGSDGELFF. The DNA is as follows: TGTGCCAGCAGTTTTTGGGGGAGTGACGGGGAGCTGTTTTTT.